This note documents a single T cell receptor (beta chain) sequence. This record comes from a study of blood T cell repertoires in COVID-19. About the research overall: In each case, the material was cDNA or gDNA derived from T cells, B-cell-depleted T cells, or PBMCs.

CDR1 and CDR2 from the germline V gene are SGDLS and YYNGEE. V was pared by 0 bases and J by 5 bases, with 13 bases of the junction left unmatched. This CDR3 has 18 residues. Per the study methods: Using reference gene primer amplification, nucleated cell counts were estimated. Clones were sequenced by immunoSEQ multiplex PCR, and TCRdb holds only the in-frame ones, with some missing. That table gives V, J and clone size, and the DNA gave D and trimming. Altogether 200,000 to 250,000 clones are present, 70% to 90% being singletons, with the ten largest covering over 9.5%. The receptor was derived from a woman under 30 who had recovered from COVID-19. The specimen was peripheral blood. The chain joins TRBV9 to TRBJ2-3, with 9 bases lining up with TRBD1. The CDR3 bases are TGTGCCAGCAGCGTAGAGTCTAACCCGGACAGGGGAGTAGATACGCAGTATTTT. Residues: CASSVESNPDRGVDTQYF.